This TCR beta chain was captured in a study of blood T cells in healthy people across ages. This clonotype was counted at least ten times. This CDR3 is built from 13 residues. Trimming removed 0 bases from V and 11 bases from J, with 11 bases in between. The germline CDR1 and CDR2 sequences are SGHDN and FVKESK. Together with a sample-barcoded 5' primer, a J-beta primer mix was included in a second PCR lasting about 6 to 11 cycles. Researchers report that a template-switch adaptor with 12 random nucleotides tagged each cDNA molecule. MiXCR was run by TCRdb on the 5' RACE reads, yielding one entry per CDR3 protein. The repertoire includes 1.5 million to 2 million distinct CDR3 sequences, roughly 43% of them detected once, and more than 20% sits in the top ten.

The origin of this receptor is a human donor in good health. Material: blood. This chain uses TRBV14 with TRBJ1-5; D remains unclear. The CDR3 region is CASSQESGRTQHF. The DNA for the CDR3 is TGTGCCAGCAGCCAAGAGTCGGGCCGAACCCAGCATTTT.